The entry below describes one TCR beta chain. Ten or more counts support this clonotype. Its recognized antigen is unknown. There are no base qualities to consult, and no much larger clone falls within one base. The sequencer listed for this sample is Illumina HiSeq 1500. The public reads were reanalyzed by TCRdb: fastp trimming at Q25, MiXCR alignment, in-frame beta chains only. Each CDR3 protein appears once, grouped with its most common genes and DNA. The sample has roughly 310,000 distinct CDR3 sequences on record, 15% to 20% of them singletons. The ten largest clones take up more than 10% of the sample. These data are taken from a study of T cell repertoires in cytomegalovirus infection (dated by TCRdb to between 2018 and 2021). Describing the broader study: Because public TCR beta signatures pointed to carriage of CMV infection together with the matching HLA type, the HLA type of each donor mattered for the analysis. General study outcomes and caveats: The ex vivo response was dominated by HLA-C-restricted CMV-specific TCR beta clonotypes, which also provided the single most frequent clonotype in two of eight donors. Cumulative frequency of public TCR beta family members discriminated carriers of CMV infection plus the relevant HLA type in this cohort and an independent 352-donor cohort.

V is clipped by 2 bases and J by 0 bases, and the sequence between their germline boundaries is 8 bases long. The CDR3, cysteine through phenylalanine, is 16 amino acids long. CDR3 DNA only is kept here, 48 bases in frame from base 1. Per the germline V gene, MNHEY is the CDR1 and SVGAGI is the CDR2. The sequence was collected from a human donor in good health (CMV status not recorded). Some clones in this sample may be carry-over from other donors' samples. The sequenced sample was PBMCs. This sequence uses TRBV6-5 and TRBJ1-6; the D gene cannot be named for sure. CDR3 sequence: CASSYRVSSYNSPLHF. The DNA sequence follows: TGTGCCAGCAGTTACCGGGTTAGCTCCTATAATTCACCCCTCCACTTT.